The 5 T cell receptor beta chains listed next were all sequenced from one sample in a study of T cell responses to AZD1222 COVID-19 vaccine (dated by TCRdb to the early 2020s). Receptor amplification or capture employed the immunoSEQ multiplex PCR assay. Entries here come from immuneACCESS through TCRdb and include only in-frame sequences with V and J called. Some clones fail to appear in such tables; in the studies checked, an unresolved V gene covers under half of the shortfall, and the cause of the remainder is unknown. Within this sample are more than 90,000 clones, with roughly nine tenths of them counted one time only. The top ten clonotypes cover 1.3% of the sample. Explained via the paper, the time point label denotes: baseline before first vaccination. Sequencing was performed on peripheral blood, taken on day 0 of AZD1222 vaccination. The receptors derive from an adult in good health.

This chain uses TRBV30 with TRBJ2-3, with 12 positions matching TRBD1. The junction had 4 bases not matched to a gene; V was cut back by 5 bases and J by 4 bases. Germline CDR1 GTSNPN, CDR2 SVGIG (reference sequence). The CDR3 extends over 14 amino acids. The CDR3: CAWGDRGRSDTQYF. The DNA of the CDR3 is TGTGCCTGGGGGGACAGGGGGCGATCAGATACGCAGTATTTT.

The sample holds many counts of this clone. For the CDR3, the DNA is TGTGCCAGCAGCCCTACGAATTACAGGGGCGGCGGCTACACCTTC. Translation: CASSPTNYRGGGYTF. The V call is TRBV3-1 (or the pseudogene TRBV3-2), the J call TRBJ1-2, with 7 nucleotides matching TRBD1. CDR1 is LGHDT and CDR2 is YNNKEL in the germline V gene (reference sequence). V trimming: 4 bases; J trimming: 8 bases; junction bases outside the gene matches: 13. The CDR3 is made up of 15 amino acids.

V usage is TRBV27 and J usage is TRBJ2-3, with 7 bases lining up with TRBD1. The CDR3 runs to 16 residues. V shed 3 bases, J shed 0 bases, and the junction held 6 bases outside the gene matches. Germline V gives CDR1 MNHEY, CDR2 SMNVEV (reference sequence). The CDR3 coding sequence is TGTGCCAGCAGTTTTTTTACGACAGGGAGCACAGATACGCAGTATTTT. It yields the protein CASSFFTTGSTDTQYF.

The CDR3 DNA reads as TGCAGTGCTAGTAGCGGCCCTAGGGCCGAGCAGTACTTC. It specifies CSASSGPRAEQYF. The V gene is TRBV20-1, the J gene TRBJ2-7; tentatively, D is TRBD2 (6 bases). This CDR3 has 13 amino acids. Trimming stripped 3 bases from V and 6 bases from J, with 15 bases between. Germline V gives CDR1 DFQATT, CDR2 SNEGSKA (reference sequence).

The chain employs TRBV6-5 and TRBJ2-1; TRBD1 or TRBD2 may be the D gene (5 bases each). Germline lookup yields CDR1 MNHEY and CDR2 SVGAGI. V was cut by 6 bases and J by 5 bases, with 14 bases left in between. The CDR3 consists of 14 residues. The CDR3 DNA reads as TGTGCCAGCAGCTTCGGGGCGATCCACAATGAGCAGTTCTTC. Its protein is CASSFGAIHNEQFF.